The clone carrying this TCR beta chain came up a few times. The TCRbeta library incorporated unique molecular identifiers. TCRdb analysed the PCR reads with MiXCR anew, one entry per CDR3 protein. The table shows about 410,000 distinct CDR3 sequences, with around 21% occurring only once. These data originate in a study of T-cell reconstitution after alpha-beta-depleted transplantation in children. Trimming stripped 0 bases from V and 3 bases from J, with 10 bases between. The CDR3 covers 14 residues. CDR1 is SGHRS and CDR2 is YFSETQ in the germline V gene. The material sequenced was PBMCs from the stem cell graft donor, taken from the stem cell graft. The chain joins TRBV5-1 to TRBJ2-7; possible D gene TRBD1, 6 bases. The clonotype was recovered from a human donor who donated a stem cell graft to a child with acute myeloid leukemia. In DNA form, the CDR3 reads TGCGCCAGCAGCTTGGAAGGACAGAGCTACGAGCAGTACTTC. As protein: CASSLEGQSYEQYF.